Many counts were recorded for the clone carrying this T cell receptor beta chain. TCRbeta library construction was performed incorporating unique molecular identifiers. TCRdb recomputed calls from the PCR reads with MiXCR, one row per CDR3 protein. The sample has 400,000 to 500,000 distinct CDR3 sequences, roughly 11% seen once. The data belong to a study of T-cell reconstitution after alpha-beta-depleted transplantation in children. The source was PBMCs from the stem cell graft donor, collected from the stem cell graft. This receptor was taken from a human donor who donated a stem cell graft to a child with acute myeloid leukemia.

The CDR3 DNA reads TGTGCCAGCAGACAGGGTTACGAGCAGTACTTC. Its protein product is CASRQGYEQYF. The chain is built from TRBV6-5 and TRBJ2-7; possible D gene TRBD1, 6 bases. Germline CDR1 MNHEY, CDR2 SVGAGI. The ends were cut back, 6 bases at V and 4 bases at J, with 7 bases in the middle. CDR3 length: 11 amino acids.